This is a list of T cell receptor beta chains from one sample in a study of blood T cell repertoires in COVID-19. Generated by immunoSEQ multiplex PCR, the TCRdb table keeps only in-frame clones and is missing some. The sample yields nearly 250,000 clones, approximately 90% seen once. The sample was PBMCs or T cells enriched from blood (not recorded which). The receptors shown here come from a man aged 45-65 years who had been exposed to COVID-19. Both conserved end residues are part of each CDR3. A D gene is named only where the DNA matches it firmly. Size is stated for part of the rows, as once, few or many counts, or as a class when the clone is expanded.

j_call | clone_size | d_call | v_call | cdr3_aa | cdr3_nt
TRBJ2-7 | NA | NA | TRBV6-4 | CASSDTRDTNSYEQYF | TGTGCCAGCAGTGACACACGGGACACCAACTCCTACGAGCAGTACTTC
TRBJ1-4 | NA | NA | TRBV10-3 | CAISDWQGYEKLFF | TGTGCCATCAGTGATTGGCAGGGCTACGAAAAACTGTTTTTT
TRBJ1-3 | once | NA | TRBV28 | CASRRGSSGNTIYF | TGTGCCAGCAGGCGGGGGAGTTCTGGAAACACCATATATTTT
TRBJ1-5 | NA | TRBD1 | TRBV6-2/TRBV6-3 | CASSAGTGFQPQHF | TGTGCCAGCAGCGCCGGGACAGGGTTTCAGCCCCAGCATTTT
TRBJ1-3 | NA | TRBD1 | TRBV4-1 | CASSQGQSSGNTIYF | TGCGCCAGCAGCCAGGGACAGAGCTCTGGAAACACCATATATTTT
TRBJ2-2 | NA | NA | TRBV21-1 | CASSKDGGVNTGELFF | TGTGCCAGCAGCAAAGACGGAGGGGTGAACACCGGGGAGCTGTTTTTT
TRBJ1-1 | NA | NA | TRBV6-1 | CASSEYLTNPNTEAFF | TGTGCCAGCAGTGAATATCTCACAAACCCGAACACTGAAGCTTTCTTT
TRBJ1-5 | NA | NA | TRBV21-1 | CASSSRQGRDQPQHF | TGTGCCAGCAGCAGCCGACAGGGAAGGGATCAGCCCCAGCATTTT
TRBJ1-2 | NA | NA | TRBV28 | CASSAGDSYGYTF | TGTGCCAGCAGCGCAGGGGATTCGTATGGCTACACCTTC
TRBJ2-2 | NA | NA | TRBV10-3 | CAISESLANTGELFF | TGTGCCATCAGTGAGTCACTAGCGAACACCGGGGAGCTGTTTTTT
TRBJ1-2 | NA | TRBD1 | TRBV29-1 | CSVGWDRDVGYTF | TGCAGCGTTGGATGGGACAGGGACGTTGGCTACACCTTC
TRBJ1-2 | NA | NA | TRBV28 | CASSNRANYGYTF | TGTGCCAGCAGTAACCGGGCTAACTATGGCTACACCTTC
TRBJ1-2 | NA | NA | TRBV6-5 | CASRDGHFYGYTF | TGTGCCAGCCGCGATGGACATTTCTATGGCTACACCTTC
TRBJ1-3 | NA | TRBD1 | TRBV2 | CASSPRDRGNTIYF | TGTGCCAGCAGCCCCAGGGACAGGGGAAACACCATATATTTT
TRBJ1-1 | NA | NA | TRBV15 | CATSRDRGNTEAFF | TGTGCCACCAGCAGAGATCGGGGGAACACTGAAGCTTTCTTT
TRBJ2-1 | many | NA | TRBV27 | CASGGTPFF | TGTGCCAGCGGGGGGACGCCGTTCTTC
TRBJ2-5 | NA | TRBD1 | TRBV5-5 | CASSLVGTGKETQYF | TGTGCCAGCAGCTTGGTAGGGACAGGGAAAGAGACCCAGTACTTC
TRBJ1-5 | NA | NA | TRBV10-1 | CASSSSGVQHF | TGCGCCAGCAGTAGCTCAGGGGTCCAGCATTTT
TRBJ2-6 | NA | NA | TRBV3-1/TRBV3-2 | CASSLGTPYYSSGANVLTF | TGTGCCAGCAGCCTTGGGACACCCTACTACTCCTCTGGGGCCAACGTCCTGACTTTC
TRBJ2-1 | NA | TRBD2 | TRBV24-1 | CATSGGGTYNEQFF | TGTGCCACCAGTGGGGGGGGTACATACAATGAGCAGTTCTTC
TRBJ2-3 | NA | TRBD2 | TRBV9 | CASSVRLAGGRDTQYF | TGTGCCAGCAGCGTGCGACTAGCGGGAGGGCGAGATACGCAGTATTTT
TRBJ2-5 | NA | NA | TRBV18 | CASSPDRHQETQYF | TGTGCCAGCTCACCAGACAGACACCAAGAGACCCAGTACTTC
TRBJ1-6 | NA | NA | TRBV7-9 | CASSQFDLPYNSPLHF | TGTGCCAGCAGCCAGTTTGATTTGCCCTATAATTCACCCCTCCACTTT
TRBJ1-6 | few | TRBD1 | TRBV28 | CASTHSRGRRRSPLHF | TGTGCCAGCACCCACTCCAGGGGGCGAAGACGTTCACCCCTCCACTTT
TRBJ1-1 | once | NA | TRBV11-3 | CASSLEYRTAAFF | TGTGCCAGCAGCTTAGAGTATCGGACAGCAGCTTTCTTT
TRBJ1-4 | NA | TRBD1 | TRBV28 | CASSSGGPTNEKLFF | TGTGCCAGCAGTTCAGGGGGCCCCACTAATGAAAAACTGTTTTTT
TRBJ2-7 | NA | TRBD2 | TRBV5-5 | CASSLAASGSYEQYF | TGTGCCAGCAGCTTGGCGGCTAGCGGATCCTACGAGCAGTACTTC
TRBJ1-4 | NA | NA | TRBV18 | CASSASLGDEKLFF | TGTGCCAGCTCTGCATCTCTAGGGGATGAAAAACTGTTTTTT
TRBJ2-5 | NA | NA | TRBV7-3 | CASSRRIGIQETQYF | TGTGCCAGCAGCCGGCGGATTGGAATTCAAGAGACCCAGTACTTC
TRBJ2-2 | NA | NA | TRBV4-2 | CASSLGLTRGTGELFF | TGTGCCAGCAGCCTCGGACTGACTAGGGGCACCGGGGAGCTGTTTTTT
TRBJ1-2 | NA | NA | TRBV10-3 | CAISPRQTNYGYTF | TGTGCCATCAGCCCTCGACAGACTAACTATGGCTACACCTTC
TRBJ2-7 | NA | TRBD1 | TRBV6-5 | CASSFGQAYEQYF | TGTGCCAGCAGTTTCGGACAGGCTTACGAGCAGTACTTC
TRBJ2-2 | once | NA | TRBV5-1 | CASSLLNTGELFF | TGCGCCAGCAGCTTGCTGAACACCGGGGAGCTGTTTTTT
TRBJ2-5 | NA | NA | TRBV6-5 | CASSSWRVQETQYF | TGTGCCAGCAGCTCCTGGCGGGTGCAAGAGACCCAGTACTTC
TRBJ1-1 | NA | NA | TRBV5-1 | CASSPEAVITEAFF | TGCGCCAGCAGCCCTGAGGCAGTAATCACTGAAGCTTTCTTT
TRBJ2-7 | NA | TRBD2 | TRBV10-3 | CAISDASGGGPLYEQYF | TGTGCCATCAGCGATGCTAGCGGGGGGGGACCACTCTACGAGCAGTACTTC
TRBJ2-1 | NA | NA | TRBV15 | CATSREIGYNEQFF | TGTGCCACCAGCAGAGAAATCGGTTACAATGAGCAGTTCTTC
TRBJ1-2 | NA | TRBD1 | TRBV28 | CASSSGTAFYGYTF | TGTGCCAGCAGTTCTGGGACAGCCTTTTATGGCTACACCTTC
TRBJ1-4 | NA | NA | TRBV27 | CASSFSTTNEKLFF | TGTGCCAGCAGCTTCAGTACGACTAATGAAAAACTGTTTTTT
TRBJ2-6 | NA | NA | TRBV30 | CAFGSTGTTSSGANVLTF | TGTGCCTTCGGTTCTACAGGGACTACCTCCTCTGGGGCCAACGTCCTGACTTTC
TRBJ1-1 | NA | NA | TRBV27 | CASSLLQGNTEAFF | TGTGCCAGCAGTCTCCTACAGGGTAACACTGAAGCTTTCTTT
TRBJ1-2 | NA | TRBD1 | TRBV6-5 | CASSAGQGANYGYTF | TGTGCCAGCAGCGCTGGACAGGGGGCTAACTATGGCTACACCTTC
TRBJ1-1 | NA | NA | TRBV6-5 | CASSYSAASGAFF | TGTGCCAGCAGTTACTCTGCGGCCTCGGGAGCTTTCTTT
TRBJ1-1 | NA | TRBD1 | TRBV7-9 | CASIQGASTEAFF | TGTGCCAGCATTCAGGGGGCGTCCACTGAAGCTTTCTTT
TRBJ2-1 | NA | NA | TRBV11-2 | CASSLTGFGEQFF | TGTGCCAGCAGCTTAACAGGCTTCGGTGAGCAGTTCTTC
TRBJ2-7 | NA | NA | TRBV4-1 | CASSQDGRGSYEQYF | TGCGCCAGCAGCCAAGATGGGCGGGGCTCCTACGAGCAGTACTTC
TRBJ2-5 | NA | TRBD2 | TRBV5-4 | CASSLLAGSTETQYF | TGTGCCAGCAGCTTGCTAGCGGGGTCTACAGAGACCCAGTACTTC
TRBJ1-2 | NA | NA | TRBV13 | CASSLGSGVHGYTF | TGTGCCAGCAGCTTAGGATCCGGGGTTCATGGCTACACCTTC